The source of this T cell receptor (beta chain) is a study of blood T cell repertoires in COVID-19. In germline, CDR1 is MGHRA, CDR2 YSYEKL. Trimming cost V 3 bases and J 2 bases; bases outside gene matches: 9. The CDR3 contains 17 residues. Sequenced by immunoSEQ multiplex PCR; TCRdb stores in-frame clones only, minus some. The sample shows some 220,000 clones, just under 85% of them seen only once. This receptor was identified in a woman between 40 and 50 years old with acute COVID-19. The sample was PBMCs or T cells enriched from blood (not recorded which). The rearrangement links TRBV4-1 to TRBJ1-2; TRBD1 matches 10 bases. CDR3 DNA: TGCGCCAGCAGCCATTACTACGGACAGGGGGAGAACTATGGCTACACCTTC. The encoded protein is CASSHYYGQGENYGYTF.